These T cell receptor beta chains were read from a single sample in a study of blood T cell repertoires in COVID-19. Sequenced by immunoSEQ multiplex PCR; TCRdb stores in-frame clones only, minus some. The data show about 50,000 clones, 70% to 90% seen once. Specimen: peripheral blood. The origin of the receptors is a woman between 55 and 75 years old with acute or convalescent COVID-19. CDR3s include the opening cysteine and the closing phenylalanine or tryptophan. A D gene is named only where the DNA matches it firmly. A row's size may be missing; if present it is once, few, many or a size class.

DNA: TGTGCCAGCAGCCAGGGTAGCGGGCGCACAGATACGCAGTATTTT
CDR3: CASSQGSGRTDTQYF
size: -
V: TRBV27
D: TRBD2
J: TRBJ2-3

DNA: TGTGCCAGCAGCGGTCGGGGGGGTGTAGAGACCCAGTACTTC
CDR3: CASSGRGGVETQYF
size: -
V: TRBV13
D: TRBD2
J: TRBJ2-5

DNA: TGTGCCAGCCGGATTGGGACAGGGGTTGGCGAGCAGTACTTC
CDR3: CASRIGTGVGEQYF
size: -
V: TRBV5-8
D: TRBD1
J: TRBJ2-7

DNA: TGTGCCAGCAGTAATTCGGACAGGGGCCTTCCCTATGGCTACACCTTC
CDR3: CASSNSDRGLPYGYTF
size: -
V: TRBV6-2/TRBV6-3
D: TRBD1
J: TRBJ1-2

DNA: TGCAGTGCTAGTACCGGGGTCCAAGAGACCCAGTACTTC
CDR3: CSASTGVQETQYF
size: -
V: TRBV20-1
D: -
J: TRBJ2-5

DNA: TGTGCCAGCAGCCGCGGACTCCCCGTCTACGAGCAGTACTTC
CDR3: CASSRGLPVYEQYF
size: -
V: TRBV14
D: -
J: TRBJ2-7

DNA: TGTGCCAGCAGCCAAGAACTTAGGGCGGGGGGGCAAGGAGATACGCAGTATTTT
CDR3: CASSQELRAGGQGDTQYF
size: -
V: TRBV4-2
D: TRBD2
J: TRBJ2-3

DNA: TGTGCCAGCAGCATCCCGGGACTAGCGGGAGGGTGGACCTACAATGAGCAGTTCTTC
CDR3: CASSIPGLAGGWTYNEQFF
size: -
V: TRBV5-6
D: TRBD2
J: TRBJ2-1

DNA: TGTGCCAGCAGCCCCCACAGGGAGTACAATGAGCAGTTCTTC
CDR3: CASSPHREYNEQFF
size: -
V: TRBV7-3
D: -
J: TRBJ2-1

DNA: TGTGCCAGCTTGGGGCGCGGTTACGAGCAGTACTTC
CDR3: CASLGRGYEQYF
size: -
V: TRBV11-2
D: -
J: TRBJ2-7

DNA: TGCGCCAGCACCCGGACAGGCGGCGGCTATGGCTACACCTTC
CDR3: CASTRTGGGYGYTF
size: -
V: TRBV5-1
D: TRBD1
J: TRBJ1-2

DNA: TGTGCCACCCTGGGGGGTGGCTACACCTTC
CDR3: CATLGGGYTF
size: -
V: TRBV28
D: -
J: TRBJ1-2

DNA: TGTGCCAGCAGCAAAGTACTAGCGGGATGCCATGAGCAGTTCTTC
CDR3: CASSKVLAGCHEQFF
size: -
V: TRBV21-1
D: -
J: TRBJ2-1

DNA: TGTGCCAGCAGCGCAAACAGGGGTGAAGCTTTCTTT
CDR3: CASSANRGEAFF
size: -
V: TRBV14
D: TRBD1
J: TRBJ1-1

DNA: TGCAGCGGCCGGGACAGGGGGACTGAAGCTTTCTTT
CDR3: CSGRDRGTEAFF
size: -
V: TRBV29-1
D: TRBD1
J: TRBJ1-1

DNA: TGCAGCGTGTCCTCTAGCAATGAGCAGTTCTTC
CDR3: CSVSSSNEQFF
size: -
V: TRBV29-1
D: -
J: TRBJ2-1

DNA: TGTGCCAGCACTCTACTAGCGGGGGGGTACAATGAGCAGTTCTTC
CDR3: CASTLLAGGYNEQFF
size: -
V: TRBV2
D: TRBD2
J: TRBJ2-1

DNA: TGTGCCAGCTCACCGCAAGTCCGGGGGGAAAGCTACACCTTC
CDR3: CASSPQVRGESYTF
size: -
V: TRBV18
D: -
J: TRBJ1-2

DNA: TGTGCCAGCAGCCCGAGAGGGGGGGCGAACACCGGGGAGCTGTTTTTT
CDR3: CASSPRGGANTGELFF
size: -
V: TRBV7-8
D: -
J: TRBJ2-2

DNA: TGTGCCAGCAGCTTATTACAGGGGGCCATTTACACCTTC
CDR3: CASSLLQGAIYTF
size: -
V: TRBV7-9
D: TRBD1
J: TRBJ1-2

DNA: TGTGCCAGCAGCCATCCGTATGGGGCGGGGGGAATAAAAGAGACCCAGTACTTC
CDR3: CASSHPYGAGGIKETQYF
size: -
V: TRBV3-1/TRBV3-2
D: TRBD2
J: TRBJ2-5

DNA: TGTGCCAGCAGCCCCGGGACAGCCAGCACAGATACGCAGTATTTT
CDR3: CASSPGTASTDTQYF
size: -
V: TRBV7-8
D: TRBD1
J: TRBJ2-3

DNA: TGTGCCAGCAGCCCGCGGGGGCTAAGCACAGATACGCAGTATTTT
CDR3: CASSPRGLSTDTQYF
size: -
V: TRBV9
D: -
J: TRBJ2-3

DNA: TGTGCCAGCAGCAGCGGGGGACTAGCTCACAATGAGCAGTTCTTC
CDR3: CASSSGGLAHNEQFF
size: -
V: TRBV9
D: TRBD2
J: TRBJ2-1

DNA: TGTGCCGTCGTCCCCCGGACTACTAACACCGGGGAGCTGTTTTTT
CDR3: CAVVPRTTNTGELFF
size: -
V: TRBV7-9
D: -
J: TRBJ2-2

DNA: TGTGCCAGCAGCCAATTACAGGGGAACACTGAAGCTTTCTTT
CDR3: CASSQLQGNTEAFF
size: -
V: TRBV3-1/TRBV3-2
D: -
J: TRBJ1-1

DNA: TGCGCCAGCAGGATGAGGACTAGCGGGAGGGCCGAGGAGCAGTTCTTC
CDR3: CASRMRTSGRAEEQFF
size: -
V: TRBV5-1
D: TRBD2
J: TRBJ2-1

DNA: TGTGCCAGCAGCCTTCTACATCAGCCCCAGCATTTT
CDR3: CASSLLHQPQHF
size: -
V: TRBV3-1/TRBV3-2
D: -
J: TRBJ1-5

DNA: TGTGCCTGGAGGACTAGCGGGAGAGCCGAGCAGTACTTC
CDR3: CAWRTSGRAEQYF
size: -
V: TRBV30
D: TRBD2
J: TRBJ2-7

DNA: TGTGCCAGCAGCAATGTCGCGGATACGCAGTATTTT
CDR3: CASSNVADTQYF
size: -
V: TRBV7-2
D: -
J: TRBJ2-3

DNA: TGCGCCAGCAGCCTAGGACTAGCGGGAACGGATACGCAGTATTTT
CDR3: CASSLGLAGTDTQYF
size: -
V: TRBV4-1
D: TRBD2
J: TRBJ2-3

DNA: TGTGCCAGCAGCCAAGATCAGGGGTTGATCACTGAAGCTTTCTTT
CDR3: CASSQDQGLITEAFF
size: -
V: TRBV3-1/TRBV3-2
D: -
J: TRBJ1-1

DNA: TGTGCCAGCAGTTCTACTAGCGGGCGCACAGATACGCAGTATTTT
CDR3: CASSSTSGRTDTQYF
size: -
V: TRBV6-5
D: TRBD2
J: TRBJ2-3

DNA: TGTGCCAGCAGCTTTGATTCCTTCAGGTCCCAGCATTTT
CDR3: CASSFDSFRSQHF
size: -
V: TRBV7-2
D: -
J: TRBJ1-5

DNA: TGTGCCAGCAGTTTATCGCTAGGCAGCGGATATTCACCCCTCCACTTT
CDR3: CASSLSLGSGYSPLHF
size: -
V: TRBV27
D: -
J: TRBJ1-6

DNA: TGCGCCAGCAGCTCCGGGACAGGGGGAAGGGGCACTGAAGCTTTCTTT
CDR3: CASSSGTGGRGTEAFF
size: -
V: TRBV5-1
D: TRBD1
J: TRBJ1-1

DNA: TGCAGCGTTGAAGAAAGGGGTGGCTACACCTTC
CDR3: CSVEERGGYTF
size: -
V: TRBV29-1
D: -
J: TRBJ1-2

DNA: TGTGCCAGCAGTTCTAGATCAAGTGAAGCTTTCTTT
CDR3: CASSSRSSEAFF
size: -
V: TRBV6-5
D: -
J: TRBJ1-1

DNA: TGTGCCACCAGCAGACCTCCGGGGACAGGGAATTCACCCCTCCACTTT
CDR3: CATSRPPGTGNSPLHF
size: -
V: TRBV15
D: TRBD1
J: TRBJ1-6

DNA: TGCAGCGTGGGACAGCTGAACACTGAAGCTTTCTTT
CDR3: CSVGQLNTEAFF
size: -
V: TRBV29-1
D: TRBD1
J: TRBJ1-1

DNA: TGTGCCAGTAAGGACAGGGGGGTTGAGTACATTCAGTACTTC
CDR3: CASKDRGVEYIQYF
size: -
V: TRBV2
D: TRBD1
J: TRBJ2-4

DNA: TGTGCCAGTAGTATGAGGCTAGCGGGGGGCCAGAACACCGGGGAGCTGTTTTTT
CDR3: CASSMRLAGGQNTGELFF
size: -
V: TRBV19
D: TRBD2
J: TRBJ2-2

DNA: TGTGCCAGCAGCTTAGTGGGTGGAGGGACTGAAGCTTTCTTT
CDR3: CASSLVGGGTEAFF
size: -
V: TRBV7-8
D: -
J: TRBJ1-1

DNA: TGTGCCAGTAGTCCGGACAGGGTCTACACAGATACGCAGTATTTT
CDR3: CASSPDRVYTDTQYF
size: -
V: TRBV19
D: TRBD1
J: TRBJ2-3

DNA: TGCGCCAGCAGCTTGGCCAAGGTAGCGGGCCTCCTCAATGAGCAGTTCTTC
CDR3: CASSLAKVAGLLNEQFF
size: -
V: TRBV5-1
D: TRBD2
J: TRBJ2-1

DNA: TGTGCCATCAGTTTCCAGGGCTCCGAGCAGTACTTC
CDR3: CAISFQGSEQYF
size: -
V: TRBV10-3
D: -
J: TRBJ2-7

DNA: TGTGCCAGCAGTTCGGAAGTGCGGCAGCCCCAGCATTTT
CDR3: CASSSEVRQPQHF
size: many
V: TRBV12-3/TRBV12-4
D: -
J: TRBJ1-5

DNA: TGTGCCAGCAGTTACCCCGGGGGAACTGAAGCTTTCTTT
CDR3: CASSYPGGTEAFF
size: -
V: TRBV6-2/TRBV6-3
D: -
J: TRBJ1-1

DNA: TGTGCCAGCAGCTTAGCGGCCAGCGGCGGGGGAGATACGCAGTATTTT
CDR3: CASSLAASGGGDTQYF
size: -
V: TRBV7-6
D: TRBD2
J: TRBJ2-3

DNA: TGTGCCAGTAGGGAGCTGACAGGGGCTGGGGCCAACGTCCTGACTTTC
CDR3: CASRELTGAGANVLTF
size: -
V: TRBV19
D: TRBD1
J: TRBJ2-6

DNA: TGTGCCAGCAGCCAAGGGGTCGCAGAGACCCAGTACTTC
CDR3: CASSQGVAETQYF
size: -
V: TRBV5-4
D: -
J: TRBJ2-5

DNA: TGTGCCAGCAGTTACCCCCCTTTCGGGGACACAGTGAACACTGAAGCTTTCTTT
CDR3: CASSYPPFGDTVNTEAFF
size: -
V: TRBV6-2/TRBV6-3
D: -
J: TRBJ1-1

DNA: TGTGCCAGCAGCCAAGATCTGGGGCGTTACAATGAGCAGTTCTTC
CDR3: CASSQDLGRYNEQFF
size: -
V: TRBV14
D: -
J: TRBJ2-1

DNA: TGTGCCAGCAGCGGACCGTTGGGGGGGGACTACACCGGGGAGCTGTTTTTT
CDR3: CASSGPLGGDYTGELFF
size: once
V: TRBV9
D: TRBD2
J: TRBJ2-2

DNA: TGTGCCTGGGAATCGGGGGGAAACACCATATATTTT
CDR3: CAWESGGNTIYF
size: -
V: TRBV30
D: -
J: TRBJ1-3

DNA: TGTGCCACCAGCAGACCTTTCCAGGATTCACCCCTCCACTTT
CDR3: CATSRPFQDSPLHF
size: few
V: TRBV15
D: -
J: TRBJ1-6

DNA: TGCAGCGTTATACGACAGGGGGCGCGCACAGATACGCAGTATTTT
CDR3: CSVIRQGARTDTQYF
size: -
V: TRBV29-1
D: TRBD1
J: TRBJ2-3